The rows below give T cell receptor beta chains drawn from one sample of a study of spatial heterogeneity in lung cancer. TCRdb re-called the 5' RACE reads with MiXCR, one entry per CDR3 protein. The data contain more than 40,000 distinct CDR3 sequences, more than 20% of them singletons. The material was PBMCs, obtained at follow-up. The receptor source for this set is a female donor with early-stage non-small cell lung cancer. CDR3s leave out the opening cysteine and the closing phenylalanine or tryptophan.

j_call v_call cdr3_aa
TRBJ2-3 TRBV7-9 ASSPSDTDTQY
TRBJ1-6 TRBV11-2 ASSYRRATSPLH
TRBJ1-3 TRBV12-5 ASGLGGSEKTNGNTIY
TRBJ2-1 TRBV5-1 ASSSRGQGNNEQF
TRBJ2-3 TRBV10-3 AISESTEVGVEDTQY
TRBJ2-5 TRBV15 ATSRLTGTETQY
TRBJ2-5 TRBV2 ASMGTSRETQY
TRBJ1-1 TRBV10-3 AIREDGNTEAF
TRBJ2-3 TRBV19 ASSIARGGDTQY
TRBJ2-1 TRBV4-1 ASTPVSGRRSSYNEQF
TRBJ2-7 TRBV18 ASSPLGQGQDEQY
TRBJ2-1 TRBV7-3 ASSISGSSHNEQF
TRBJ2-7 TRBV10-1 ASSDSGGTYEQY
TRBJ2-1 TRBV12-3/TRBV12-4 ASSLAHRANEQF
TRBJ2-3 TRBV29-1 SVKSGITADTQY
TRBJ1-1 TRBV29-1 STRWTNTEAF
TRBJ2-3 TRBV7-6 ASSRQQGTTQY
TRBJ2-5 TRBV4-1 ASSQDRTPGGGETQY
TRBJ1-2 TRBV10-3 AIPIAPTGGTGYT
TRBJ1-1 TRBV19 ASSSFGQGRGNTEAF
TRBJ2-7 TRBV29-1 SVGGKRDAPYEQY
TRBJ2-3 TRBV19 ASSMLTGSPTQY
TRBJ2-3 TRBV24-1 ATSRWVLSTDTQY
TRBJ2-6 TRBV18 ASSLPGQALSGANVLT
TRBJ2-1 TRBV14 ASSQDLGYPASYNEQF
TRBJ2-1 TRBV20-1 SASPLAVSYNEQF
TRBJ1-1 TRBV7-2 ASSPQTGNWEAF
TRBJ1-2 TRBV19 ASSLQTGKRGYT
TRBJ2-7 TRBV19 ASSIAGTDEQY
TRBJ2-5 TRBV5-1 ASRSQPPHQY
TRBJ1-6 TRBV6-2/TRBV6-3 ASSYLGSPLH
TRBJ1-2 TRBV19 ASSRQYGYT
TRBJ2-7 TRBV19 ASSRSERPQEQY
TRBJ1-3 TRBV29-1 SVSTAAGNTIY
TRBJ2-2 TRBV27 ASSFLTFGELF
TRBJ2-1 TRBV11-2 ASSPGTNNEQF
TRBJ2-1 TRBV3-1 ASSQVVGPSSYNEQF
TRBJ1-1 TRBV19 ASMGFMNTEAF
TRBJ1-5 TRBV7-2 ASTPGLINQPQH
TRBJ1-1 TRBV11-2 ASSLGGMNTEAF
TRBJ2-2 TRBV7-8 ASSLMVGDAGELF
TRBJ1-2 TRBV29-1 SVGFYGGYT
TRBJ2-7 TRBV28 ASSAGPLPYEQY
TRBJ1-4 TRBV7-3 ASSLSPATNEKLF
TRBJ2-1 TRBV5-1 ASSLSYPPWEQF
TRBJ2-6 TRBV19 ASSPTGANVLT
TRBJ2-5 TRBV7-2 ASSPQTSGGFGETQY
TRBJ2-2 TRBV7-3 ASSLMTPGELF
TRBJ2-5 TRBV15 ATSRGQSQETQY
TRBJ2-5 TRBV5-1 ASSSGPGETQY
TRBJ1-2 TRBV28 ASSRRDRGTGT
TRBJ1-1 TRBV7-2 ASSYRDSKLEAF